This entry concerns a single T cell receptor (beta chain). Mismatch with germline at one junction end may stem from a read error. This CDR3 has 15 amino acids. CDR1 and CDR2 from the germline V gene are MNHNS and SASEGT. Vbeta (60) and Jbeta (13) primers were used in the PCR. Some clones are missing from TCRdb's copy, which holds only in-frame ones; the method was immunoSEQ multiplex PCR. This repertoire shows 64,000 or so clones, 85% found once; its top ten account for around 11%. These data belong to a study of cytomegalovirus exposure and HLA in healthy donors. The chain combines TRBV6-1 with TRBJ2-6; TRBD1 matches 10 bases. Source material: PBMCs. This clonotype was obtained from a female donor in good health and CMV-seronegative. For the CDR3, the DNA is TGTGCCAGCAGGACAGGGGGCTCTGGGGCCAACGGCCTGACTTTC. This gives the protein CASRTGGSGANGLTF.